Here is one TCR beta chain with its context. V trimming: 5 bases; J trimming: 7 bases; junction bases outside the gene matches: 2. This CDR3 comprises 14 residues. From germline, CDR1 is MNHEY and CDR2 SVGAGI. Original handling: Reference gene primer amplification gave estimated nucleated cell counts. The table came from immunoSEQ multiplex PCR; TCRdb's copy has only in-frame clones and leaves some out. From that table come the V and J calls and clone size; the DNA was used to work out D and trimming. The sample records about 220,000 clones, 65% to 85% being singletons. This entry is derived from a study of blood T cell repertoires in COVID-19. Overall study context: From the United States, Italy and Spain came samples of acute and convalescent COVID-19. T cells, B-cell-depleted T cells, or PBMCs supplied cDNA or gDNA.

Sequencing was done on a sample of peripheral blood. This chain links TRBV6-5 with TRBJ2-2; TRBD1 aligns across 12 bases. This sequence originates from a human donor in a cohort sampled during active COVID-19. The CDR3 region is CASSRDRGHGELFF. The DNA for the CDR3 is TGTGCCAGCAGTCGGGACAGGGGGCACGGGGAGCTGTTTTTT.